The clone carrying this T cell receptor (beta chain) was observed a single time. Its target is unknown. V lost 7 bases to trimming and J lost 5 bases, with 14 bases between them. Germline CDR1 is SGDLS and CDR2 is YYNGEE. The length of the CDR3 is 13 residues. These data originate in a study of blood T cells in healthy people across ages. Study findings and constraints: Estimates drawn from one million T cells were deemed to understate diversity.

With a J-beta primer mix and a sample-barcoded 5' primer, a second PCR ran about 7 to 12 cycles. TCRdb redid the calling of the 5' RACE reads with MiXCR, one entry per CDR3 protein. The sample comprises 730,000 or so distinct CDR3 sequences, roughly two fifths of which are singletons, and 20% rests with the top ten. Total RNA was extracted at no less than 5.5 micrograms per sample. The rearrangement uses TRBV9 and TRBJ2-3; D unclear. This clonotype was obtained from a woman in her sixties in good health. Specimen: blood. The CDR3 sequence is CASPSKVEDTQYF. Written as DNA, the CDR3 is TGTGCCAGCCCCTCAAAGGTGGAAGATACGCAGTATTTT.